Listed here are 14 T cell receptor beta chains from one sample, sequenced in a study of cytomegalovirus exposure and HLA in healthy donors. Primers: 60 Vbeta forward and 13 Jbeta reverse. Assay: immunoSEQ multiplex PCR; the TCRdb copy retains only in-frame clones and omits some. This sample has about 160,000 clones; roughly three quarters occur once, and the top ten carry less than 8.5%. The sequenced sample was PBMCs. Receptors were obtained from a man aged 40-50 years in good health and CMV-seropositive.

The V and J genes are TRBV9 and TRBJ1-2; possibly TRBD1 for D (5 bases). The CDR3 is 15 residues long. Trimming took off 4 bases at V and 6 bases at J, with 19 bases between the two ends. The germline CDR1 and CDR2 sequences are SGDLS and YYNGEE. CDR3 sequence: CASSPSPGAAHGYTF. As DNA, the CDR3 is TGTGCCAGCAGCCCGAGTCCTGGGGCGGCGCATGGCTACACCTTC.

This chain links TRBV10-3 with TRBJ1-2; 10 bases match TRBD1. V trimming: 8 bases; J trimming: 4 bases; junction bases outside the gene matches: 4. The CDR3 extends over 13 amino acids. The germline CDR1 and CDR2 sequences are ENHRY and SYGVKD. The CDR3 region has the DNA TGTGCCATCGGGACAGGGGACAGCTATGGCTACACCTTC. As protein: CAIGTGDSYGYTF.

The sample holds one count of this clone. The chain carries TRBV29-1 and TRBJ2-2, with D possibly being TRBD2 (7 bases). The V end was cut by 8 bases, the J end by 7 bases, with 17 bases between. Germline CDR1 is SQVTM and CDR2 is ANQGSEA. This CDR3 has 13 amino acids. In DNA, the CDR3 is TGCAGCTCTGAGGGAGGGGGTGGCGGGGAGCTGTTTTTT. Amino acids: CSSEGGGGGELFF.

This chain's CDR3 is CASSPVEGTTYEQYF. The CDR3 DNA follows: TGTGCCAGCTCACCGGTGGAGGGGACCACTTACGAGCAGTACTTC. The chain links TRBV18 to TRBJ2-7; D perhaps matches TRBD2 (6 bases). The CDR3 runs 15 residues. Germline loops: CDR1 KGHSH, CDR2 LQKENI. The germline V and J ends were trimmed by 3 bases and 4 bases, with 16 bases remaining between them.

The chain is built from TRBV19 and TRBJ1-1; D unclear. CDR3 length: 13 amino acids. Germline lookup yields CDR1 LNHDA and CDR2 SQIVND (reference sequence). The V and J ends lost 9 bases and 6 bases respectively, with 17 bases between them. CDR3 loop: CASALGGKAEAFF. In DNA, the CDR3 is TGTGCCAGCGCACTGGGAGGGAAGGCTGAAGCTTTCTTT.

The rearrangement joins TRBV27 to TRBJ1-5; no clear D gene. Per the germline V gene, CDR1 is MNHEY and CDR2 is SMNVEV (reference sequence). CDR3 length equals 14 residues. The V and J ends lost 4 bases and 7 bases respectively, with 14 bases between them. CDR3 sequence reads: CASSSTYGVQPQHF. CDR3 nucleotide sequence: TGTGCCAGCAGTTCCACTTATGGTGTGCAGCCCCAGCATTTT.

V gene TRBV10-3 combines with J gene TRBJ1-2; 8 bases map to TRBD1. This CDR3 has 17 residues. In germline, CDR1 is ENHRY, CDR2 SYGVKD. Trimming cost V 3 bases and J 4 bases; bases outside gene matches: 13. The CDR3 sequence is CAISDHRQGSSSYGYTF. The CDR3 DNA reads as TGTGCCATCAGTGACCACCGACAGGGGTCTTCTAGCTATGGCTACACCTTC.

The V gene is TRBV4-1, the J gene TRBJ1-5; 8 nucleotides match TRBD1. The V segment lost 1 base and the J segment 4 bases; nucleotides outside the gene matches: 3. Germline CDR1 MGHRA, CDR2 YSYEKL. The CDR3 contains 15 residues. The CDR3 DNA reads as TGCGCCAGCAGCCAAGGACAGGGGAAAAATCAGCCCCAGCATTTT. It yields the protein CASSQGQGKNQPQHF.

This chain uses TRBV7-2 with TRBJ2-2; 11 bases are shared with TRBD2. Trimming took 0 bases from V and 2 from J; bases not matched to a gene: 2. Germline V CDR1 and CDR2: SGHTA, FQGNSA. CDR3 length: 17 residues. CDR3 sequence reads: CASSLAGLADNTGELFF. CDR3 nucleotides: TGTGCCAGCAGCTTAGCGGGACTAGCGGATAACACCGGGGAGCTGTTTTTT.

A single count supports this clone. The chain joins TRBV19 to TRBJ1-6, with TRBD1 identical over 7 bases. The junction had 17 bases not matched to a gene; V was cut back by 9 bases and J by 0 bases. Germline CDR1 LNHDA, CDR2 SQIVND (reference sequence). The CDR3 is 19 residues long. CDR3 sequence reads: CARNSRDRGLSSYNSPLHF. The CDR3 DNA sequence: TGTGCCAGGAACAGCCGGGACAGAGGCTTAAGCTCCTATAATTCACCCCTCCACTTT.

The chain combines TRBV10-3 with TRBJ2-3; TRBD2 aligns across 10 bases. The germline CDR1 and CDR2 sequences are ENHRY and SYGVKD. The CDR3 contains 16 residues. With V trimmed by 4 bases and J by 4 bases, 8 bases remained unmatched. The DNA for the CDR3 is TGTGCCATCAGTGCGGGGACTAGCGCAACATCAGATACGCAGTATTTT. Encoded protein: CAISAGTSATSDTQYF.

This clone was detected only once. This chain joins TRBV11-1 and TRBJ1-2, with TRBD1 as a possible D gene (6 bases). This CDR3 is 14 amino acids long. Per the germline V gene, CDR1 is SGHAT and CDR2 is FQDESV (reference sequence). V was cut by 3 bases and J by 1 base, with 9 bases left in between. The CDR3 region has the DNA TGTGCCAGCAGCTTCGACAGGAATAACTATGGCTACACCTTC. It is translated as CASSFDRNNYGYTF.

This chain joins TRBV9 and TRBJ1-1; D is unclear. V dropped 4 bases and J dropped 0 bases, with 13 bases sitting between them. The V gene's germline CDR1 is SGDLS and CDR2 YYNGEE. This CDR3 has 15 residues. The CDR3 DNA is TGTGCCAGCAGCCCCCGGGAAGGGATGAACACTGAAGCTTTCTTT. Translating gives CASSPREGMNTEAFF.

The chain carries TRBV27 and TRBJ1-2, with 8 bases matching TRBD1. V dropped 7 bases and J dropped 0; count of bases not matched to a gene: 10. The CDR3 contains 16 residues. Germline CDR1 is MNHEY and CDR2 is SMNVEV (reference sequence). The CDR3, as DNA: TGTGCCAGCATCCCCACCGGACAGGGACCTAACTATGGCTACACCTTC. Protein product: CASIPTGQGPNYGYTF.